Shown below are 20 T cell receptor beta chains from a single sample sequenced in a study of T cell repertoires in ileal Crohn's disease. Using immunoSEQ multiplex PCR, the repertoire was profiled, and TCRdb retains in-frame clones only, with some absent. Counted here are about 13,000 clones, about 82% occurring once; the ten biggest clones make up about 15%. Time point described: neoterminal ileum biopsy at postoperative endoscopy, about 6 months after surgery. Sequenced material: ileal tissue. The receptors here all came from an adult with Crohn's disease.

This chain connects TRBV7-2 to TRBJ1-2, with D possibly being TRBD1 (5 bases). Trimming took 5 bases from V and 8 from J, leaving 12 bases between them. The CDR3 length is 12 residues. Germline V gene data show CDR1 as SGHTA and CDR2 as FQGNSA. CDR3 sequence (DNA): TGTGCCAGCAGCGAACGACAGAGGGGCTACACCTTC. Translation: CASSERQRGYTF.

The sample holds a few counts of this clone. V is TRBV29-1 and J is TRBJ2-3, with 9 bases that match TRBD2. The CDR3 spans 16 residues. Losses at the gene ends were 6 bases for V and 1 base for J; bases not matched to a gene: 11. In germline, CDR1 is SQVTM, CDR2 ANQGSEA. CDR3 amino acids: CSVGSGGYGGTDTQYF. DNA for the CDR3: TGCAGCGTGGGTAGCGGGGGTTATGGTGGCACAGATACGCAGTATTTT.

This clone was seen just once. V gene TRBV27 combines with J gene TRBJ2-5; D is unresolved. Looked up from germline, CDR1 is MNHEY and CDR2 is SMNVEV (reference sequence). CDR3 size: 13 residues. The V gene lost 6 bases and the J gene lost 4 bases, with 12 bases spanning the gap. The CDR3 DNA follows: TGTGCCAGCAGACCGAGTTTATCAGAGACCCAGTACTTC. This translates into CASRPSLSETQYF.

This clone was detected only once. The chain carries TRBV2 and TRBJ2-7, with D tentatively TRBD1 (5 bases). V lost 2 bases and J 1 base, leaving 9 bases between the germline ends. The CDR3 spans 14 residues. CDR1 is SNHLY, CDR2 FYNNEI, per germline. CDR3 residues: CASSEQGPSYEQYF. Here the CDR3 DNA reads TGTGCCAGCAGTGAACAGGGCCCTTCCTACGAGCAGTACTTC.

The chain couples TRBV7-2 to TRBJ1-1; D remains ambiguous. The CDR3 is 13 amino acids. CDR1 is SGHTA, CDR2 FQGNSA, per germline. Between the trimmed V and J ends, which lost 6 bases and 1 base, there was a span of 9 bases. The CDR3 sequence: CASRLSGNTEAFF. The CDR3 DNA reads TGTGCCAGCAGACTGTCGGGGAACACTGAAGCTTTCTTT. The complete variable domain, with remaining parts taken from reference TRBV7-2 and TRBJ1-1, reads GAGVSQSPSNKVTEKGKDVELRCDPISGHTALYWYRQSLGQGLEFLIYFQGNSAPDKSGLPSDRFSAERTGGSVSTLTIQRTQQEDSAVYLCASRLSGNTEAFFGQGTRLTVV.

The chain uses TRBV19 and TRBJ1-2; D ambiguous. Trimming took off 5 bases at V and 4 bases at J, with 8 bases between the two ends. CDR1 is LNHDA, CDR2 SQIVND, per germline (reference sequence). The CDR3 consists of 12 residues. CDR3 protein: CASSPGGYGYTF. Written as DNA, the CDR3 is TGTGCCAGTAGTCCGGGAGGCTATGGCTACACCTTC.

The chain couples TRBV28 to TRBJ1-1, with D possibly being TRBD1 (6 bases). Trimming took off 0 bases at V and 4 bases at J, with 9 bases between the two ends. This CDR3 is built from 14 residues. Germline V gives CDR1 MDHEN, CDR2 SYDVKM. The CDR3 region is CASSLWGGRTEAFF. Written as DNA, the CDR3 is TGTGCCAGCAGTTTATGGGGGGGGCGCACTGAAGCTTTCTTT.

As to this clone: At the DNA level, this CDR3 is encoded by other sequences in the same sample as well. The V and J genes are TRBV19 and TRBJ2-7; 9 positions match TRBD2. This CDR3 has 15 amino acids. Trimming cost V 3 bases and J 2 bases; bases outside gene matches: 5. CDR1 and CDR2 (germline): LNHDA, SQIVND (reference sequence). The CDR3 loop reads CASSIGLAGTYEQYF. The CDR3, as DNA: TGTGCCAGTAGTATCGGCCTAGCGGGAACCTACGAGCAGTACTTC. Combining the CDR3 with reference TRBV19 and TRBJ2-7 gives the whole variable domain DGGITQSPKYLFRKEGQNVTLSCEQNLNHDAMYWYRQDPGQGLRLIYYSQIVNDFQKGDIAEGYSVSREKKESFPLTVTSAQKNPTAFYLCASSIGLAGTYEQYFGPGTRLTVT.

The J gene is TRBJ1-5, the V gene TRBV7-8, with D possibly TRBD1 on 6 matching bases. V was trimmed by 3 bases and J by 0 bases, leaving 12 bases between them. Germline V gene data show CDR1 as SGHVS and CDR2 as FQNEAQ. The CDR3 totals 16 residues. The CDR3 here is CASSFRGGSSNQPQHF. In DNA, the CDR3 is TGTGCCAGCAGCTTTAGGGGGGGGTCTAGCAATCAGCCCCAGCATTTT.

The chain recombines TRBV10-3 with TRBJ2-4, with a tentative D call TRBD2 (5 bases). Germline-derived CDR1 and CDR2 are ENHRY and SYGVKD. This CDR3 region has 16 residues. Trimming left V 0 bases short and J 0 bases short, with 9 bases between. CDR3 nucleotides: TGTGCCATCAGTGAGTCCGAGCGGCTAGCCAAAAACATTCAGTACTTC. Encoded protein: CAISESERLAKNIQYF.

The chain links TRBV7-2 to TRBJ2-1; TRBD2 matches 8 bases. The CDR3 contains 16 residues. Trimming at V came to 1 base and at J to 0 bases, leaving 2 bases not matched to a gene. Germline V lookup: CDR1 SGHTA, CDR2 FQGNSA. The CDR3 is CASSLVRGGSYNEQFF. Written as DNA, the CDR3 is TGTGCCAGCAGCTTAGTTCGGGGGGGCTCCTACAATGAGCAGTTCTTC.

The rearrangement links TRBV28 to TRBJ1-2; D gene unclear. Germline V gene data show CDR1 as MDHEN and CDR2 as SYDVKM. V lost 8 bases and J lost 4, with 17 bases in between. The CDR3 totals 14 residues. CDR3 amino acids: CASAVPGITYGYTF. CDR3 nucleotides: TGTGCCAGCGCCGTACCGGGTATTACCTATGGCTACACCTTC.

CDR3 region: CASSVDGNSYEQYF. In DNA, the CDR3 is TGTGCCAGCAGCGTCGACGGGAACTCCTACGAGCAGTACTTC. The rearrangement joins TRBV7-9 to TRBJ2-7; perhaps TRBD2 as D (5 bases). Germline V gene lookup returns CDR1 SEHNR and CDR2 FQNEAQ (reference sequence). With 5 bases removed from V and 0 bases from J, the gap between germline ends came to 11 bases. CDR3 length: 14 residues.

CDR3 bases: TGTGCCAGCAGCCCGGACAGGGCAAATGAGCAGTTCTTC. It yields the protein CASSPDRANEQFF. The gene calls are TRBV5-4 and TRBJ2-1; TRBD1 agrees at 8 bases. Germline CDR1 and CDR2: SGHNT and YYREEE (reference sequence). There are 13 residues in the CDR3. The J segment lost 7 bases and the V segment lost 4 bases, leaving 4 bases of the junction unmatched.

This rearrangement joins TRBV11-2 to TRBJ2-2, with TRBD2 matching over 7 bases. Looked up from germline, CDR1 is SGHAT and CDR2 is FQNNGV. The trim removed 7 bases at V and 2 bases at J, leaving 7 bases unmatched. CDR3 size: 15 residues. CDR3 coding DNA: TGTGCCAGCACCGGGACTAACCGAAACACCGGGGAGCTGTTTTTT. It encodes CASTGTNRNTGELFF. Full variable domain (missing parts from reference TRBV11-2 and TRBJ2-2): EAGVAQSPRYKIIEKRQSVAFWCNPISGHATLYWYQQILGQGPKLLIQFQNNGVVDDSQLPKDRFSAERLKGVDSTLKIQPAKLEDSAVYLCASTGTNRNTGELFFGEGSRLTVL.

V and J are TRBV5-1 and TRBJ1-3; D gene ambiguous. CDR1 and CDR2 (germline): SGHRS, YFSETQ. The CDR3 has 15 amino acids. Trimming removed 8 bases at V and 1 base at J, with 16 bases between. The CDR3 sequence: CARPLRRESGNTIYF. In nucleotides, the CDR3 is TGCGCCAGGCCCCTCCGAAGAGAGTCTGGAAACACCATATATTTT.

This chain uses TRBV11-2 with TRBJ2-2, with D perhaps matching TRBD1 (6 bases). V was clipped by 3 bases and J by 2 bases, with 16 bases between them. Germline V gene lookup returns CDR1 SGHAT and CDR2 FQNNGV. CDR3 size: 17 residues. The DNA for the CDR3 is TGTGCCAGCAGCTTTCCAGTCGGGACAATTAACACCGGGGAGCTGTTTTTT. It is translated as CASSFPVGTINTGELFF.

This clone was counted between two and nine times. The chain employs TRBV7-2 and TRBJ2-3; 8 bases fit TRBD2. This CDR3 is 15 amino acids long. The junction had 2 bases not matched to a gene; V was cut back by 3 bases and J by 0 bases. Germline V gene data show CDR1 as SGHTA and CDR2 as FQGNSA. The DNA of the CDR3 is TGTGCCAGCAGCTTCACTAGCGGTAGCACAGATACGCAGTATTTT. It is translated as CASSFTSGSTDTQYF. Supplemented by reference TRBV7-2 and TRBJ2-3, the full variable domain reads GAGVSQSPSNKVTEKGKDVELRCDPISGHTALYWYRQSLGQGLEFLIYFQGNSAPDKSGLPSDRFSAERTGGSVSTLTIQRTQQEDSAVYLCASSFTSGSTDTQYFGPGTRLTVL.

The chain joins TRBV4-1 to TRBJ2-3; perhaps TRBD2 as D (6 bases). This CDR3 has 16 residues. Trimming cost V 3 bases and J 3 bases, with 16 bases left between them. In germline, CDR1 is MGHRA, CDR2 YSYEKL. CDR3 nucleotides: TGCGCCAGCAGCCACCCCGGGACTCCCTCTACAGATACGCAGTATTTT. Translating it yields CASSHPGTPSTDTQYF.

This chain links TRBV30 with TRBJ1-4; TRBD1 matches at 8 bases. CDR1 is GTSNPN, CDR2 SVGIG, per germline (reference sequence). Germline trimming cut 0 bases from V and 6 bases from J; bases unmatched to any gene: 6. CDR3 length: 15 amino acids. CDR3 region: CAWSVLEDRDEKLFF. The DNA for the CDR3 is TGTGCCTGGAGTGTACTCGAGGACAGGGATGAAAAACTGTTTTTT.